The 28 T cell receptor beta chains presented below share a single source sample, sequenced in a study of patients and donors after allogeneic stem cell transplantation. TCRdb re-called the RT-PCR reads through MiXCR, storing one row per CDR3 protein. The repertoire consists of tens of thousands of distinct CDR3 sequences, with around 5% occurring once and the leading ten covering about 2.5%. The sequenced sample was blood, either unsorted or a sorted T cell fraction (not recorded which). The receptors derive from a human donor who was either an allogeneic HSCT recipient or a stem cell or donor lymphocyte infusion donor (not recorded which). It is not recorded whose cells these are; they may come from a transplant donor.

This chain uses TRBV9 with TRBJ1-5; TRBD1 might be the D (6 bases). This CDR3 has 15 amino acids. Germline CDR1 SGDLS, CDR2 YYNGEE. Trimming stripped 2 bases from V and 6 bases from J, with 15 bases between. DNA for the CDR3: TGTGCCAGCAGCGTTACGGCGGGCAGGGGTCAGCCCCAGCATTTT. Protein: CASSVTAGRGQPQHF.

This clonotype was counted many times. This chain uses TRBV11-3 with TRBJ2-2; 9 bases fit TRBD1. The V gene end was trimmed by 3 bases and the J gene end by 1 base; junction bases not matched to a gene: 0. The CDR3 spans 15 residues. Germline V gene data show CDR1 as SGHNT and CDR2 as YENEEA. CDR3 nucleotides: TGTGCCAGCAGCTTGGGACAGGGGAACACCGGGGAGCTGTTTTTT. Its translation is CASSLGQGNTGELFF.

The sample holds a few counts of this clonotype. V is TRBV5-1 and J is TRBJ2-7; maybe TRBD1 (5 bases). Germline assignment: CDR1 SGHRS and CDR2 YFSETQ. V gave up 4 bases and J gave up 2 bases, with 10 bases separating them. The CDR3 sequence is 13 residues long. CDR3 region: CASSPDRAYEQYF. Written as DNA, the CDR3 is TGCGCCAGCAGCCCTGACAGAGCCTACGAGCAGTACTTC.

Many counts were recorded for this clonotype. The chain recombines TRBV27 with TRBJ2-5; TRBD2 matches at 8 bases. The germline V gene has CDR1 MNHEY and CDR2 SMNVEV (reference sequence). This CDR3 has 15 residues. After removal of 3 bases from V and 4 bases from J, the junction contained 7 bases not matched to a gene. For the CDR3, the DNA is TGTGCCAGCAGTTTTTGGGCGGGGGGAGTAGAGACCCAGTACTTC. It codes for CASSFWAGGVETQYF.

This clonotype has ten or more counts. The chain carries TRBV19 and TRBJ2-3, with D maybe TRBD2 (5 bases). CDR3 size: 14 residues. Trimming took 6 bases from V and 2 from J, leaving 12 bases between them. The V gene's germline CDR1 is LNHDA and CDR2 SQIVND (reference sequence). CDR3 region: CASSVTIHTDTQYF. In nucleotides, the CDR3 is TGTGCCAGTAGCGTGACTATTCACACAGATACGCAGTATTTT.

This clonotype turned up a few times. The J gene is TRBJ2-1, the V gene TRBV18; 9 bases map to TRBD2. The CDR3 is made up of 14 amino acids. Per the germline V gene, CDR1 is KGHSH and CDR2 is LQKENI. V trimming: 3 bases; J trimming: 10 bases; junction bases outside the gene matches: 7. This chain's CDR3 is CASSPRREGWEQFF. Here the CDR3 DNA reads TGTGCCAGCTCACCCAGGCGGGAGGGTTGGGAGCAGTTCTTC.

The chain links TRBV7-3 to TRBJ2-3; D gene ambiguous. With 5 bases removed from V and 3 bases from J, the gap between germline ends came to 12 bases. Germline assignment: CDR1 SGHTA and CDR2 FQGTGA. The CDR3 sequence is 14 residues long. CDR3 loop: CASSNHAETDTQYF. Written as DNA, the CDR3 is TGTGCCAGCAGCAACCACGCGGAGACAGATACGCAGTATTTT. The full variable domain, with the rest looked up from reference TRBV7-3 and TRBJ2-3, is GAGVSQTPSNKVTEKGKYVELRCDPISGHTALYWYRQSLGQGPEFLIYFQGTGAADDSGLPNDRFFAVRPEGSVSTLKIQRTERGDSAVYLCASSNHAETDTQYFGPGTRLTVL.

Judged by abundance, this clonotype is medium-sized. The chain employs TRBV6-1 and TRBJ1-3; no clear D. CDR3 size: 17 residues. Germline V CDR1 and CDR2: MNHNS, SASEGT. V was pared by 5 bases and J by 0 bases, with 17 bases between. In nucleotides, the CDR3 is TGTGCCAGCAGTCCAAGACCCTTAGCGTTCTCTGGAAACACCATATATTTT. As protein: CASSPRPLAFSGNTIYF.

This clonotype was counted many times. The chain recombines TRBV6-1 with TRBJ1-1; unclear D gene. V was trimmed by 0 bases and J by 1 base, leaving 6 bases between them. The germline V gene encodes CDR1 MNHNS and CDR2 SASEGT. CDR3 length equals 14 residues. As DNA, the CDR3 is TGTGCCAGCAGTGAAGCTGGGCAGAACACTGAAGCTTTCTTT. Translation: CASSEAGQNTEAFF.

This clonotype was recorded many times. This chain connects TRBV20-1 to TRBJ2-3, with 12 bases aligning to TRBD2. There are 14 residues in the CDR3. Germline values: CDR1 DFQATT, CDR2 SNEGSKA (reference sequence). V shed 4 bases and J 6 bases; nucleotides not matched to a gene: 5. The CDR3 DNA reads TGCAGTGCTAAACTAGCGGGAGGTCAGGATACGCAGTATTTT. It translates to CSAKLAGGQDTQYF.

This chain joins TRBV7-2 and TRBJ2-1, with D uncertain. Trimming stripped 6 bases from V and 6 bases from J, with 15 bases between. CDR3 length: 14 residues. The V gene's germline CDR1 is SGHTA and CDR2 FQGNSA. The CDR3: CASRRTPPSNEQFF. The CDR3, as DNA: TGTGCCAGCAGACGGACCCCACCCTCCAATGAGCAGTTCTTC. Based on the CDR3 plus reference TRBV7-2 and TRBJ2-1, the full variable domain is GAGVSQSPSNKVTEKGKDVELRCDPISGHTALYWYRQSLGQGLEFLIYFQGNSAPDKSGLPSDRFSAERTGGSVSTLTIQRTQQEDSAVYLCASRRTPPSNEQFFGPGTRLTVL.

Details on this clonotype: An end of the junction does not agree with germline; a read error may underlie this. J is TRBJ2-7 and V is TRBV18; D gene ambiguous. In germline, CDR1 is KGHSH, CDR2 LQKENI. The CDR3 consists of 11 residues. The CDR3 DNA sequence: TGTTCCAGCTCAGGTGGGTACGAGCAGTACTTC. Its translation: CSSSGGYEQYF.

This clonotype was picked up many times. This chain connects TRBV6-6 to TRBJ2-5; D is possibly TRBD1 (5 bases). The CDR3 covers 13 residues. CDR1 and CDR2 from the germline V gene are MNHNY and SVGAGI (reference sequence). V lost 8 bases, J lost 4 bases, and 14 bases lay in between. The CDR3: CASRLPGRETQYF. The CDR3 DNA reads as TGTGCCAGCCGACTCCCAGGGCGAGAGACCCAGTACTTC.

This clonotype was seen repeatedly, ten times or more. The chain carries TRBV21-1 and TRBJ1-6; the table's D call, TRBD1, has no DNA check behind it. TRBV21-1 is a pseudogene locus. The CDR3 is 15 residues long. DNA for the CDR3: TGTGCCAGCAGCCCCCCGGGACAGGGGCTCTCACCCCTCCACTTT. Its protein product is CASSPPGQGLSPLHF.

This clonotype was observed at least ten times. The CDR3 protein is CASSYFQGRSYNEQFF. The CDR3 DNA follows: TGTGCCAGCAGCTACTTTCAGGGGCGCTCCTACAATGAGCAGTTCTTC. The chain links TRBV11-2 to TRBJ2-1; D possibly corresponds to TRBD1 (6 bases). There are 16 residues in the CDR3. Trimming stripped 4 bases from V and 0 bases from J, with 13 bases between. CDR1 SGHAT and CDR2 FQNNGV come from the germline V gene.

In its sample, this clonotype was seen a few times. The chain employs TRBV19 and TRBJ1-1; 7 bases line up with TRBD1. This CDR3 has 14 residues. The germline gives CDR1 LNHDA, CDR2 SQIVND (reference sequence). J was trimmed by 3 bases and V by 5 bases; bases with no gene match: 6. The CDR3, as DNA: TGTGCCAGTAGTCCAGACGACAGGGACACTGAAGCTTTCTTT. Residues: CASSPDDRDTEAFF.

This clonotype has a count of ten or more. The J gene is TRBJ1-2, the V gene TRBV7-2, with D perhaps matching TRBD1 (5 bases). Trimming pared 1 base from V and 4 bases from J, leaving 10 bases between. CDR3 length equals 14 residues. The germline gives CDR1 SGHTA, CDR2 FQGNSA. This CDR3 is CASSLERGVYGYTF. DNA of the CDR3: TGTGCCAGCAGCTTAGAGAGGGGCGTCTATGGCTACACCTTC.

This clonotype was picked up many times. The chain joins TRBV15 to TRBJ1-2; tentatively, D is TRBD1 (6 bases). Deletions cut 0 bases from V and 6 bases from J, with 14 bases between. Germline assignment: CDR1 LNHNV and CDR2 YYDKDF (reference sequence). This CDR3 region has 15 residues. CDR3 amino acids: CATSRDRRGAHGYTF. CDR3 bases: TGTGCCACCAGCAGAGATCGTCGGGGGGCCCATGGCTACACCTTC.

This clonotype was recorded at least ten times. The rearrangement uses TRBV19 and TRBJ2-5; 7 bases are shared with TRBD1. V lost 6 bases to trimming and J lost 5 bases; unmatched junction nucleotides: 9. In germline, CDR1 is LNHDA, CDR2 SQIVND (reference sequence). The CDR3 spans 14 residues. The CDR3 nucleotides are TGTGCCAGTAGCGACACAGGGGTGAGGGAGACCCAGTACTTC. Translated, it gives CASSDTGVRETQYF.

The chain joins TRBV2 to TRBJ2-3; TRBD2 matches at 10 bases. This CDR3 contains 14 residues. V lost 3 bases and J lost 5; bases outside the gene matches: 2. Germline V gene data show CDR1 as SNHLY and CDR2 as FYNNEI. CDR3 in amino acids: CASSDLAGVDTQYF. The CDR3 DNA reads as TGTGCCAGCAGTGACCTAGCGGGGGTAGATACGCAGTATTTT.

This clonotype was seen at least ten times. The chain links TRBV9 to TRBJ1-2; D is uncertain. V dropped 0 bases and J dropped 0 bases, with 9 bases sitting between them. CDR1 and CDR2 (germline): SGDLS, YYNGEE. The CDR3 has 15 residues. CDR3 sequence: CASSVDPASNYGYTF. The DNA for the CDR3 is TGTGCCAGCAGCGTAGATCCGGCCTCTAACTATGGCTACACCTTC.

Ten or more counts support this clonotype. The V and J genes are TRBV24-1 and TRBJ2-6; TRBD2 aligns across 8 bases. This CDR3 is 20 amino acids long. The trim removed 6 bases at V and 3 bases at J, leaving 18 bases unmatched. Germline V gene lookup returns CDR1 KGHDR and CDR2 SFDVKD. CDR3 DNA: TGTGCCACCAGTCCCGGGGGGGAGAGGCAGGGCCTCGGTGGGGCCAACGTCCTGACTTTC. Translating gives CATSPGGERQGLGGANVLTF.

In its sample, this clonotype was seen many times. The chain couples TRBV7-8 to TRBJ2-2, with 8 bases lining up with TRBD1. The CDR3 totals 17 residues. Germline V CDR1 and CDR2: SGHVS, FQNEAQ. Trimming removed 1 base from V and 7 bases from J; junction bases left unmatched: 11. CDR3 in DNA: TGTGCCAGCAGCTTAGAGAATGGCAGGGGGCTTGGCGGGGAGCTGTTTTTT. Translating gives CASSLENGRGLGGELFF.

This clonotype was seen only a few times. The CDR3 does not close with the conserved phenylalanine or tryptophan, likely indicating a read error. The DNA is omitted, as the CDR3 cannot be located on it reliably, and the CDR3 follows TCRdb's listing. This chain connects TRBV28 to TRBJ2-3; the listed D gene, TRBD1, was not tested against the DNA. The V gene's germline CDR1 is MDHEN and CDR2 SYDVKM. 9 amino acids form the CDR3, both terminal residues included. This chain's CDR3 is CASSFRGQL.

This clonotype has a count of ten or more. V gene TRBV4-1 combines with J gene TRBJ1-5; D uncertain. The CDR3 runs to 13 residues. CDR1 MGHRA and CDR2 YSYEKL come from the germline V gene. V lost 3 bases to trimming and J lost 5 bases, with 8 bases between them. CDR3 region: CASSQSIDQPQHF. CDR3 bases: TGCGCCAGCAGCCAGTCCATAGATCAGCCCCAGCATTTT.

This clonotype was seen only a few times. The CDR3 region is CASSQETLVSAYGYTF. DNA of the CDR3: TGTGCCAGCAGCCAAGAAACGCTTGTCTCTGCCTATGGCTACACCTTC. The chain has TRBV3-1 and TRBJ1-2; D remains unclear. V was cut by 0 bases and J by 4 bases, with 15 bases left in between. CDR1 and CDR2 from the germline V gene are LGHDT and YNNKEL (reference sequence). The CDR3 runs 16 residues.

The table lists this clonotype with a few counts. This chain connects TRBV5-6 to TRBJ2-4; 9 nucleotides align to TRBD1. CDR1 is SGHDT and CDR2 is YYEEEE in the germline V gene. Trimming removed 5 bases from V and 2 bases from J; junction bases left unmatched: 5. CDR3 length equals 15 residues. CDR3 bases: TGTGCCAGCAGTTCCGGGACAGGGTCCAAAAACATTCAGTACTTC. Its protein product is CASSSGTGSKNIQYF.

In its sample, this clonotype was seen a few times. This chain joins TRBV11-3 and TRBJ2-3; D is unresolved. Germline values: CDR1 SGHNT, CDR2 YENEEA. Trimming took off 6 bases at V and 4 bases at J, with 11 bases between the two ends. The CDR3 spans 13 residues. CDR3 region: CASSHGNPDTQYF. CDR3 DNA sequence: TGTGCCAGCAGTCATGGGAATCCAGATACGCAGTATTTT.